This T cell receptor beta chain stems from a study of post-analysis software for immune sequencing data. The length of the CDR3 is 12 residues. Germline V gives CDR1 LNHNV, CDR2 YYDKDF (reference sequence). Between the trimmed V and J ends, which lost 5 bases and 1 base, there was a span of 4 bases. The TCR beta cDNA libraries carried unique molecular identifiers. T cells numbering roughly 0.85 to 11 million gave rise to 500,000 or so cDNA molecules. TCRdb fed the PCR reads into MiXCR, producing one record per CDR3 protein. Here the sample spans about 400,000 distinct CDR3 sequences, less than 40% being singletons. This clonotype appeared a few times. The antigen is not known. Study observations and caveats: Patients carried roughly 5 TRBV segments more frequently than controls did, and TRBV5-6, TRBV5-1 and TRBV20-1 were among them. People with multiple sclerosis had a significantly lower normalized Chao1 diversity than controls did. When the samples were clustered directly with F measure, those that had been prepared in the same batch showed strong co-clustering.

Sequencing used blood. The chain couples TRBV15 to TRBJ2-3; D is undetermined. This sequence was found in a girl under 18 with multiple sclerosis. The CDR3 DNA follows: TGTGCCACCAGCTACGGCACAGATACGCAGTATTTT. This encodes CATSYGTDTQYF.